The 2 T cell receptor beta chains below all came from one sample that was sequenced in a study of neurological immune-mediated disorders. MiXCR was run by TCRdb on the 5' RACE reads, yielding one entry per CDR3 protein. The data contain about 60,000 distinct CDR3 sequences, less than 4% of them seen just once; the ten biggest clones take up more than 2%. The specimen was PBMCs. These receptors all stem from a woman between 45 and 60 years old with multiple sclerosis.

This clonotype has a count of ten or more. The CDR3 DNA is TGCAGTGCTAGAGATCCATTCGGGGTGGGCAGTGAGCAGTTCTTC. Translation: CSARDPFGVGSEQFF. The chain combines TRBV20-1 with TRBJ2-1; TRBD2 might be the D (5 bases). This CDR3 has 15 amino acids. The germline V gene has CDR1 DFQATT and CDR2 SNEGSKA (reference sequence). Trimming shortened V by 0 bases and J by 9 bases, and 18 bases separated the two germline ends.

This clonotype was detected many times. J is TRBJ2-7 and V is TRBV4-3; 8 positions match TRBD1. CDR1 is LGHNA and CDR2 is YSLEER in the germline V gene. Trimming at V came to 0 bases and at J to 0 bases, leaving 13 bases not matched to a gene. The CDR3 sequence is 19 residues long. CDR3 sequence: CASSQDLGLGTGGSYEQYF. The CDR3 DNA reads as TGCGCCAGCAGCCAAGATCTCGGATTGGGTACAGGGGGCTCCTACGAGCAGTACTTC.